This T cell receptor (beta chain) was obtained from a study of blood T cells in healthy people across ages. It was with a sample-barcoded 5' primer and a J-beta primer mix that a second PCR of roughly 7 to 12 cycles was run. Any given sample supplied a minimum of 3 million CDR3-containing paired-end reads. One entry per CDR3 protein results from TCRdb running MiXCR on the 5' RACE reads. The sample has around 1,600,000 distinct CDR3 sequences, 42% seen once. With regard to this clonotype: Its antigen remains unknown.

General study results and limits: The lack of PBMC sorting stopped any conclusive naive versus antigen-experienced comparison.

Trimming at V came to 3 bases and at J to 9 bases, leaving 7 bases not matched to a gene. CDR1 SGHAT and CDR2 FQNNGV come from the germline V gene. There are 15 residues in the CDR3. The total RNA that was extracted per sample amounted to at least 5.5 micrograms. The source is a woman aged 18-29 years in good health. What was sequenced was blood. J is TRBJ2-1 and V is TRBV11-2, with 11 bases aligning to TRBD2. CDR3 sequence (DNA): TGTGCCAGCAGCTTTTTAGCGGGAGGGCTCAGTGAGCAGTTCTTC. This encodes CASSFLAGGLSEQFF.